This T cell receptor beta chain stems from a study of STAT5B mutations in CD4+ large granular lymphocyte leukemia. Study processing details: The detection floor for productive clonotype frequency was 2.59 x 10-5. Using immunoSEQ multiplex PCR, the repertoire was profiled, and TCRdb retains in-frame clones only, with some absent. V and J calls plus clone size are reproduced from that table; the DNA served to infer D and trimming. Altogether approximately 31,000 clones are present, around three quarters being singletons, with the ten largest covering 2%. Control samples were healthy donors' buffy coats. There are 13 residues in the CDR3. V shed 5 bases and J shed 0 bases, with 8 bases lying between them. Germline values: CDR1 SQVTM, CDR2 ANQGSEA.

The clonotype comes from a human donor in good health. The chain joins TRBV29-1 to TRBJ1-3; D is ambiguous. The sequencing input was CD4+ T cells from blood buffy coats. The DNA of the CDR3 is TGCAGCGTTACGGGGAGCTCTGGAAACACCATATATTTT. Translating it yields CSVTGSSGNTIYF.